This T cell receptor beta chain derives from a study of early T cells in non-severe SARS-CoV-2 infection. cDNA molecules, individually, were tagged with unique molecular identifiers. TCRdb reanalysed the 5' RACE reads using MiXCR and keeps one entry per CDR3 protein. The sample lists more than 80,000 distinct CDR3 sequences, approximately 14% occurring once. Germline CDR1 and CDR2: DFQATT and SNEGSKA (reference sequence). V trimming: 6 bases; J trimming: 5 bases; junction bases outside the gene matches: 9. This CDR3 contains 13 residues. This clonotype was seen many times. This chain connects TRBV20-1 to TRBJ2-5, with TRBD2 identical over 7 bases. The sequencing input was whole blood. This clonotype was sampled from an adult who was a healthcare worker with PCR-confirmed SARS-CoV-2 infection or an uninfected control (not recorded which). The CDR3 region is CSAGGLKKETQYF. DNA for the CDR3: TGCAGTGCCGGGGGACTAAAGAAGGAGACCCAGTACTTC.